These 28 T cell receptor beta chains were all obtained from the same sample, sequenced in a study of blood T cell repertoires in COVID-19 (TCRdb year 2020). Receptor libraries were prepared by the immunoSEQ multiplex PCR assay. TCRdb took this table from immuneACCESS and kept in-frame rearrangements with V and J called. Such tables lack part of the clones; where checked against another copy, unresolved V genes explain under half of the gap, and the rest is unexplained. Counted in this sample were roughly 140,000 clones; about 90% of them appeared once. The top ten clones comprise about 4.2% of the sample. The source material was peripheral blood. These receptors all stem from a woman aged 60 to 75 with active or convalescent COVID-19.

This chain links TRBV10-3 with TRBJ1-1; D is perhaps TRBD1 (5 bases). CDR1 is ENHRY and CDR2 is SYGVKD in the germline V gene. Trimming took 7 bases from V and 0 from J, leaving 9 bases between them. CDR3 length equals 13 residues. Written as DNA, the CDR3 is TGTGCCATCACAGACAGCATGAACACTGAAGCTTTCTTT. It codes for CAITDSMNTEAFF.

The V and J genes are TRBV4-3 and TRBJ2-3, with D tentatively TRBD2 (5 bases). The CDR3 runs 14 residues. Trimming shortened V by 1 base and J by 0 bases, and 5 bases separated the two germline ends. From germline, CDR1 is LGHNA and CDR2 YSLEER. The CDR3 DNA is TGCGCCAGCAGCCAAGGGACTAGCACAGATACGCAGTATTTT. Protein sequence: CASSQGTSTDTQYF.

The chain joins TRBV19 to TRBJ2-5, with D tentatively TRBD1 (5 bases). The CDR3 sequence is 15 residues long. Between the trimmed V and J ends, which lost 6 bases and 7 bases, there was a span of 21 bases. The V gene's germline CDR1 is LNHDA and CDR2 SQIVND (reference sequence). The CDR3 reads CASSGLSGMIGTQYF. The CDR3 nucleotides read TGTGCCAGTAGCGGCTTGTCAGGGATGATTGGGACCCAGTACTTC.

This clone has a handful of counts. This sequence joins TRBV7-8 and TRBJ1-6; 8 bases are shared with TRBD1. This CDR3 contains 15 residues. CDR1 and CDR2 from the germline V gene are SGHVS and FQNEAQ. V dropped 5 bases and J dropped 8; count of bases not matched to a gene: 8. The CDR3 region has the DNA TGTGCCAGCAGCCGCCAGACAGGGGAGGATTCACCCCTCCACTTT. Amino acids: CASSRQTGEDSPLHF.

This chain links TRBV2 with TRBJ1-3; 7 bases map to TRBD1. Germline-derived CDR1 and CDR2 are SNHLY and FYNNEI. Trimming at V came to 2 bases and at J to 2 bases, leaving 0 bases not matched to a gene. The CDR3 covers 14 residues. DNA of the CDR3: TGTGCCAGCAGTGAACAGGGGGCTGGAAACACCATATATTTT. Protein: CASSEQGAGNTIYF.

DNA of the CDR3: TGTGCCAGCAGCAAGGGGACAGGGGGGTCCTATGGCTACACCTTC. Translating it yields CASSKGTGGSYGYTF. The V gene is TRBV7-2, the J gene TRBJ1-2; 11 bases are a match to TRBD1. V gave up 5 bases and J gave up 4 bases; unmatched junction bases: 6. CDR3 size: 15 residues. CDR1 and CDR2 (germline): SGHTA, FQGNSA.

This clone has just one count. The V gene is TRBV12-5, the J gene TRBJ1-5; D not resolved. V lost 1 base, J lost 6 bases, and 7 bases lay in between. CDR1 LGHNT and CDR2 FRNRAP come from the germline V gene. The CDR3 is made up of 13 amino acids. CDR3 DNA sequence: TGTGCTAGTGGTTTGGCAACTGCTCAGCCCCAGCATTTT. Encoded protein: CASGLATAQPQHF.

V is TRBV6-2 or TRBV6-3 and J is TRBJ2-7, with D perhaps TRBD2 (6 bases). Germline V gene sequence: CDR1 MNHEY, CDR2 SVGEGT. V shed 5 bases and J shed 7 bases, with 9 bases lying between them. The CDR3 totals 11 residues. The CDR3 region has the DNA TGTGCCAGCAGTCATGGGACTGAGCAGTACTTC. Its protein is CASSHGTEQYF.

The V and J genes are TRBV4-3 and TRBJ1-5; tentative D call: TRBD1 (6 bases). The CDR3 runs to 15 residues. With 0 bases removed from V and 4 bases from J, the gap between germline ends came to 10 bases. The germline V gene has CDR1 LGHNA and CDR2 YSLEER. The CDR3 DNA reads TGCGCCAGCAGCCAAGATTACAGGGTGAATCAGCCCCAGCATTTT. Translation: CASSQDYRVNQPQHF.

V usage is TRBV4-3 and J usage is TRBJ2-7; the match to TRBD1 covers 8 bases. This CDR3 is 15 amino acids long. From germline, CDR1 is LGHNA and CDR2 YSLEER. Germline trimming cut 2 bases from V and 4 bases from J; bases unmatched to any gene: 7. The CDR3 loop reads CASSQTSGGGYEQYF. CDR3 DNA: TGCGCCAGCAGCCAAACATCAGGGGGCGGTTACGAGCAGTACTTC.

The chain employs TRBV18 and TRBJ2-1; TRBD1 matches 10 bases. The CDR3 totals 14 residues. Germline V lookup: CDR1 KGHSH, CDR2 LQKENI. Trimming at V came to 1 base and at J to 7 bases, leaving 1 base not matched to a gene. CDR3 sequence (DNA): TGTGCCAGCTCACCACAGGGACAGGGGAATGAGCAGTTCTTC. Translated: CASSPQGQGNEQFF.

The chain has TRBV5-1 and TRBJ2-7; 8 bases agree with TRBD1. This CDR3 contains 13 residues. Germline V CDR1 and CDR2: SGHRS, YFSETQ. The junction had 0 bases not matched to a gene; V was cut back by 1 base and J by 3 bases. CDR3 in DNA: TGCGCCAGCAGCTTGACAGGGGGCTACGAGCAGTACTTC. It codes for CASSLTGGYEQYF. The full variable domain, its missing parts supplied by reference TRBV5-1 and TRBJ2-7, is KAGVTQTPRYLIKTRGQQVTLSCSPISGHRSVSWYQQTPGQGLQFLFEYFSETQRNKGNFPGRFSGRQFSNSRSEMNVSTLELGDSALYLCASSLTGGYEQYFGPGTRLTVT.

The J gene is TRBJ1-1, the V gene TRBV7-9; 7 bases match TRBD1. The germline V gene has CDR1 SEHNR and CDR2 FQNEAQ (reference sequence). The CDR3 is made up of 14 amino acids. J was trimmed by 6 bases and V by 0 bases; bases with no gene match: 4. CDR3: CASSLAGGIPEAFF. In DNA form, the CDR3 reads TGTGCCAGCAGCTTAGCAGGGGGCATACCTGAAGCTTTCTTT.

This clone occurred once. The chain carries TRBV6-2 or TRBV6-3 and TRBJ1-6; TRBD1 aligns across 8 bases. This CDR3 spans 14 amino acids. With 6 bases clipped from V and 7 bases from J, the junction kept 5 bases outside the gene matches. CDR1 MNHEY and CDR2 SVGEGT come from the germline V gene. The CDR3 sequence is CASSGQGANSPLHF. In DNA form, the CDR3 reads TGTGCCAGCAGCGGACAGGGCGCCAATTCACCCCTCCACTTT.

Concerning this clone: The same CDR3 arises from other DNA sequences in this sample as well. This sequence joins TRBV30 and TRBJ1-1; 7 positions match TRBD1. The CDR3 has 13 amino acids. Losses at the gene ends were 2 bases for V and 3 bases for J; bases not matched to a gene: 3. In germline, CDR1 is GTSNPN, CDR2 SVGIG (reference sequence). In nucleotides, the CDR3 is TGTGCCTGGAGTCGACAGGGTGACACTGAAGCTTTCTTT. This translates into CAWSRQGDTEAFF.

The chain is built from TRBV11-3 and TRBJ1-1; D may be TRBD1 (5 bases). V lost 1 base and J 6 bases, leaving 9 bases between the germline ends. There are 13 residues in the CDR3. In germline, CDR1 is SGHNT, CDR2 YENEEA. This chain's CDR3 is CASSLGGASEAFF. For the CDR3, the DNA is TGTGCCAGCAGCTTAGGCGGGGCATCTGAAGCTTTCTTT.

The CDR3 nucleotides read TGTGCCAGCAGCCAAGATCTTGAACGGGGGGGCCTTGAAACTGGGGCCAACGTCCTGACTTTC. It codes for CASSQDLERGGLETGANVLTF. The rearrangement joins TRBV3-1 (or the pseudogene TRBV3-2) to TRBJ2-6; 8 bases are a match to TRBD2. The ends lost 0 bases at V and 2 bases at J; junction bases unmatched: 15. Germline assignment: CDR1 LGHDT and CDR2 YNNKEL (reference sequence). This CDR3 contains 21 residues.

The J gene is TRBJ1-6, the V gene TRBV6-5, with TRBD1 identical over 8 bases. The CDR3 contains 13 residues. The germline V gene has CDR1 MNHEY and CDR2 SVGAGI. Trimming at V came to 7 bases and at J to 10 bases, leaving 6 bases not matched to a gene. CDR3 loop: CASTGTGDSPLHF. The CDR3 region has the DNA TGTGCCAGCACCGGGACAGGCGACTCACCCCTCCACTTT.

There are a few counts of this clone. The chain employs TRBV3-1 (or the pseudogene TRBV3-2) and TRBJ1-4, with 9 bases matching TRBD1. The CDR3 is 16 residues long. The V gene end was trimmed by 1 base and the J gene end by 8 bases; junction bases not matched to a gene: 8. Per the germline V gene, CDR1 is LGHDT and CDR2 is YNNKEL (reference sequence). CDR3 bases: TGTGCCAGCAGCCAAGCAGGACAGGGGTTCGGGGAAAAACTGTTTTTT. Encoded protein: CASSQAGQGFGEKLFF.

The chain has TRBV3-1 (or the pseudogene TRBV3-2) and TRBJ2-7, with D maybe TRBD2 (6 bases). The CDR3 runs to 14 residues. Trimming removed 4 bases at V and 5 bases at J, with 15 bases between. Germline CDR1 reads LGHDT; CDR2 reads YNNKEL (reference sequence). The CDR3 loop is CASSRRGTENEQYF. As DNA, the CDR3 is TGTGCCAGCAGCCGCCGCGGGACGGAGAACGAGCAGTACTTC.

The CDR3 protein is CASSEYRGNTIYF. Here the CDR3 DNA reads TGTGCCAGCAGTGAATACAGGGGAAACACCATATATTTT. This chain joins TRBV25-1 and TRBJ1-3; no firm D call. The CDR3 loop spans 13 amino acids. CDR1 and CDR2 from the germline V gene are MGHDK and SYGVNS. Trimming removed 0 bases from V and 4 bases from J, with 4 bases in between.

The chain recombines TRBV19 with TRBJ2-2, with a tentative D call TRBD1 (6 bases). CDR1 and CDR2 from the germline V gene are LNHDA and SQIVND (reference sequence). V was cut by 3 bases and J by 4 bases, with 9 bases left in between. This CDR3 region has 14 residues. CDR3 protein: CASSIRQATGELFF. The CDR3 DNA reads as TGTGCCAGTAGTATCCGACAGGCCACCGGGGAGCTGTTTTTT.

This chain uses TRBV4-1 with TRBJ2-7, with 7 nucleotides matching TRBD1. This CDR3 is built from 18 residues. The germline gives CDR1 MGHRA, CDR2 YSYEKL. V was pared by 4 bases and J by 5 bases, with 20 bases of the junction left unmatched. CDR3 amino acids: CASSPGFRATGTGDEQYF. CDR3 coding DNA: TGCGCCAGCAGCCCCGGGTTTCGAGCGACAGGGACCGGCGACGAGCAGTACTTC.

The chain combines TRBV4-1 with TRBJ1-2; TRBD1 matches at 9 bases. The germline V gene encodes CDR1 MGHRA and CDR2 YSYEKL. V trimming: 4 bases; J trimming: 0 bases; junction bases outside the gene matches: 6. The CDR3 runs to 16 residues. The chain's CDR3 is CASSLGQGGTNYGYTF. The CDR3 coding sequence is TGCGCCAGCAGCCTGGGACAGGGAGGAACTAACTATGGCTACACCTTC.

This chain joins TRBV12-5 and TRBJ1-3; the D gene is possibly TRBD1 (5 bases). V was trimmed by 0 bases and J by 0 bases, leaving 12 bases between them. The CDR3 length is 17 residues. CDR1 and CDR2 from the germline V gene are LGHNT and FRNRAP. The CDR3 DNA reads TGTGCTAGTGGTTTGGTACTAACAGGCCTCTCTGGAAACACCATATATTTT. Translation: CASGLVLTGLSGNTIYF.

This chain joins TRBV7-8 and TRBJ2-2; 11 nucleotides match TRBD1. V lost 3 bases and J lost 6; bases outside the gene matches: 9. CDR1 is SGHVS, CDR2 FQNEAQ, per germline. The CDR3 has 17 amino acids. This chain's CDR3 is CASSFWTGGQSAGELFF. The CDR3 nucleotides read TGTGCCAGCAGCTTTTGGACAGGGGGCCAAAGCGCCGGGGAGCTGTTTTTT.

The chain is built from TRBV4-3 and TRBJ2-2; possibly TRBD1 for D (5 bases). The CDR3 consists of 14 residues. Deletions cut 2 bases from V and 1 base from J, with 5 bases between. The germline V gene encodes CDR1 LGHNA and CDR2 YSLEER. DNA of the CDR3: TGCGCCAGCAGCCAACAGGGGAACACCGGGGAGCTGTTTTTT. It yields the protein CASSQQGNTGELFF.

V usage is TRBV18 and J usage is TRBJ1-4, with D possibly matching TRBD1 (6 bases). Trimming removed 2 bases at V and 0 bases at J, with 10 bases between. The CDR3 has 16 amino acids. Germline lookup yields CDR1 KGHSH and CDR2 LQKENI. The CDR3 reads CASSPSQGTTNEKLFF. The CDR3 DNA is TGTGCCAGCTCACCATCTCAGGGGACAACTAATGAAAAACTGTTTTTT.